A selection of T cell receptor beta chains follows, all from one sample in a study of T cell repertoires in cytomegalovirus infection. TCRdb reprocessed the reads with MiXCR, giving one entry per CDR3 protein. The sample contains some 390,000 distinct CDR3 sequences, around 18% of which appear only once. The sequenced sample consisted of PBMCs. These receptor sequences come from a human donor in good health (CMV status not recorded). Some clones in this sample may be carry-over from other donors' samples. Each CDR3 is given with its conserved first and last residue. Each record gives: J gene, V gene, CDR3 protein.

J: TRBJ2-1; V: TRBV12-3/TRBV12-4; CDR3: CASSPGPIREQFF
J: TRBJ2-1; V: TRBV7-2; CDR3: CASSFTGSPSYNEQFF
J: TRBJ2-3; V: TRBV12-3/TRBV12-4; CDR3: CASSLTGYRDTQYF
J: TRBJ2-3; V: TRBV19; CDR3: CASKELHTQYF
J: TRBJ2-1; V: TRBV11-2; CDR3: CASSLRWGPAPKEQFF
J: TRBJ1-1; V: TRBV30; CDR3: CAYWTGGLTEAFF
J: TRBJ2-2; V: TRBV7-2; CDR3: CASSLWVTGELFF
J: TRBJ1-5; V: TRBV20-1; CDR3: CSARGRSDQPQHF
J: TRBJ1-2; V: TRBV6-1; CDR3: CASSETPAYGYTF
J: TRBJ1-2; V: TRBV19; CDR3: CASLGTVASQALYGYTF
J: TRBJ1-2; V: TRBV20-1; CDR3: CSASARGSYGYTF
J: TRBJ2-5; V: TRBV12-3/TRBV12-4; CDR3: CASSNPGLAETKETQYF
J: TRBJ2-5; V: TRBV4-2; CDR3: CASSQDPAGGETQYF
J: TRBJ1-1; V: TRBV19; CDR3: CASSIEGGTGGTEAFF
J: TRBJ2-7; V: TRBV11-2; CDR3: CASSQAGFYEQYF
J: TRBJ2-2; V: TRBV7-8; CDR3: CASSLVGEAGELFF
J: TRBJ1-2; V: TRBV12-3/TRBV12-4; CDR3: CASSPTRVHYGYTF
J: TRBJ2-3; V: TRBV29-1; CDR3: CSAMTAGTDTQYF
J: TRBJ2-7; V: TRBV20-1; CDR3: CSARDGRDYEQYF
J: TRBJ2-1; V: TRBV2; CDR3: CASSTRDRADNEQFF
J: TRBJ2-7; V: TRBV11-2; CDR3: CASSSLLAGGPSEQYF
J: TRBJ2-5; V: TRBV7-2; CDR3: CASSPSVVRETQYF
J: TRBJ1-6; V: TRBV7-2; CDR3: CASSLRTGTPTYNSPLHF
J: TRBJ2-2; V: TRBV13; CDR3: CASSLRAPGELFF
J: TRBJ1-2; V: TRBV12-3/TRBV12-4; CDR3: CASTLTGGGYGYTF
J: TRBJ2-2; V: TRBV7-2; CDR3: CASSWTANTGELFF
J: TRBJ1-2; V: TRBV7-8; CDR3: CASSLYWDRRLYGYTF
J: TRBJ2-3; V: TRBV5-1; CDR3: CASSLGGPGEDTQYF
J: TRBJ2-5; V: TRBV7-2; CDR3: CASRDLAGGGETQYF
J: TRBJ1-2; V: TRBV7-2; CDR3: CASSLYYGASYGYTF
J: TRBJ1-2; V: TRBV29-1; CDR3: CSAGGGTYYGYTF
J: TRBJ2-3; V: TRBV4-2; CDR3: CASSQDWSKDTQYF
J: TRBJ2-3; V: TRBV2; CDR3: CASSEQGLKWDTQYF
J: TRBJ1-2; V: TRBV12-3/TRBV12-4; CDR3: CASSFNDDYGYTF
J: TRBJ2-2; V: TRBV25-1; CDR3: CASRPLQGTGELFF
J: TRBJ2-7; V: TRBV6-2/TRBV6-3; CDR3: CASSYSNDAWRVSSYEQYF